The 10 T cell receptor beta chains in this list originate from one sample, sequenced in a study of CD8 T cells in Susac syndrome. Random hexamers were used to reverse transcribe the RNA input (roughly 0.5 to 1 ug). TCRdb reprocessed the immunoSEQ multiplex PCR reads with MiXCR, giving one entry per CDR3 protein. The sample shows over 100,000 distinct CDR3 sequences, around 97% of them seen only once. The sequenced material came from CD4+ T cells from PBMCs. These receptors all come from a human donor in good health.

This chain joins TRBV7-2 and TRBJ2-2; D is perhaps TRBD1 or TRBD2 (5 bases each). V was clipped by 5 bases and J by 9 bases, with 19 bases between them. Germline CDR1 SGHTA, CDR2 FQGNSA. The length of the CDR3 is 15 residues. CDR3 protein: CASSRGVRNGRELFF. The CDR3 DNA follows: TGTGCCAGCAGCCGAGGGGTCCGAAACGGCAGGGAGCTGTTTTTT. Using reference TRBV7-2 and TRBJ2-2 for the parts outside the CDR3, the full variable domain is GAGVSQSPSNKVTEKGKDVELRCDPISGHTALYWYRQSLGQGLEFLIYFQGNSAPDKSGLPSDRFSAERTGGSVSTLTIQRTQQEDSAVYLCASSRGVRNGRELFFGEGSRLTVL.

This rearrangement joins TRBV27 to TRBJ2-5, with 9 bases lining up with TRBD2. Germline trimming cut 5 bases from V and 1 base from J; bases unmatched to any gene: 14. The CDR3 totals 18 residues. The germline V gene has CDR1 MNHEY and CDR2 SMNVEV (reference sequence). CDR3 DNA sequence: TGTGCCAGCAGTCCCCTTGAAGGATTAGCGGGGGTCCAAGAGACCCAGTACTTC. Protein product: CASSPLEGLAGVQETQYF.

The chain uses TRBV7-9 and TRBJ1-1; D might be TRBD1 (5 bases). Looked up from germline, CDR1 is SEHNR and CDR2 is FQNEAQ (reference sequence). CDR3 length equals 15 residues. Trimming pared 1 base from V and 4 bases from J, leaving 13 bases between. The CDR3 DNA is TGTGCCAGCAGCTTAGTGGGAGGGGTGAGCACTGAAGCTTTCTTT. Its translation: CASSLVGGVSTEAFF.

This chain connects TRBV5-6 to TRBJ2-7, with 10 bases lining up with TRBD1. V lost 0 bases and J lost 2; bases outside the gene matches: 5. Germline V gene lookup returns CDR1 SGHDT and CDR2 YYEEEE. CDR3 length: 16 residues. Here the CDR3 DNA reads TGTGCCAGCAGCTTGGCTCGGGGACAGGGGACCTACGAGCAGTACTTC. Residues: CASSLARGQGTYEQYF.

Remarks on this clonotype: Mismatch with germline at one junction end may stem from a read error. The J gene is TRBJ2-3, the V gene TRBV7-7, with 8 bases fitting TRBD1. Germline CDR1 reads SSHAT; CDR2 reads FNYEAQ (reference sequence). This CDR3 is 15 amino acids long. CDR3 nucleotides: TGTGCTAGCAGCTTAGCGGACAGGGCGGCAGATACGCAGTATTTT. Translating it yields CASSLADRAADTQYF.

The CDR3: CASSQDRGGGGPGELFF. Written as DNA, the CDR3 is TGCGCCAGCAGCCAAGACCGAGGAGGGGGAGGACCCGGGGAGCTGTTTTTT. The V gene is TRBV4-1, the J gene TRBJ2-2; tentatively, D is TRBD1 or TRBD2 (6 bases each). In germline, CDR1 is MGHRA, CDR2 YSYEKL. The CDR3 extends over 17 amino acids. The germline V and J ends were trimmed by 0 bases and 6 bases, with 17 bases remaining between them.

The chain is built from TRBV2 and TRBJ2-4; 10 nucleotides line up with TRBD1. Unmatched junction bases numbered 8, after V lost 9 bases and J lost 9 bases. CDR1 SNHLY and CDR2 FYNNEI come from the germline V gene. This CDR3 contains 13 residues. DNA for the CDR3: TGTGCCAGTCGGACAGGGGGGAATGGCATTCAGTACTTC. Translating gives CASRTGGNGIQYF.

The chain recombines TRBV20-1 with TRBJ1-2, with D maybe TRBD1 (6 bases). Trimming took off 5 bases at V and 1 base at J, with 17 bases between the two ends. The length of the CDR3 is 15 residues. Germline V lookup: CDR1 DFQATT, CDR2 SNEGSKA (reference sequence). Written as DNA, the CDR3 is TGCAGTGCTCACCCACGGACAGAGAATAACTATGGCTACACCTTC. The encoded protein is CSAHPRTENNYGYTF.

The rearrangement uses TRBV6-5 and TRBJ1-6, with 7 bases fitting TRBD1. Germline V lookup: CDR1 MNHEY, CDR2 SVGAGI. V trimming: 5 bases; J trimming: 7 bases; junction bases outside the gene matches: 5. This CDR3 spans 14 amino acids. The CDR3 bases are TGTGCCAGCAGTGCAAGGGGGCGGAATTCACCCCTCCACTTT. Its protein product is CASSARGRNSPLHF.

In its sample, this clonotype was seen once. The chain uses TRBV19 and TRBJ1-5; possible D gene TRBD1, 6 bases. From germline, CDR1 is LNHDA and CDR2 SQIVND (reference sequence). Trimming cost V 3 bases and J 9 bases, with 12 bases left between them. CDR3 length: 13 residues. The CDR3 reads CASSIRGEGPQHF. The DNA for the CDR3 is TGTGCCAGTAGTATCAGGGGAGAAGGGCCCCAGCATTTT.